The 7 T cell receptor beta chains below come from one sample, sequenced in a study of T cell responses to AZD1222 COVID-19 vaccine. The method was immunoSEQ multiplex PCR; TCRdb's version includes in-frame clones alone and lacks a portion of them. The repertoire consists of around 110,000 clones, with almost 95% occurring once and the leading ten covering roughly 1.5%. This specimen consisted of peripheral blood, obtained 28 days after the second AZD1222 dose. The receptors derive from an adult who received the AZD1222 COVID-19 vaccine.

The V and J genes are TRBV6-5 and TRBJ1-3, with D hard to call. Germline V CDR1 and CDR2: MNHEY, SVGAGI. The V and J ends lost 7 bases and 8 bases respectively, with 18 bases between them. The CDR3 has 14 amino acids. The DNA for the CDR3 is TGTGCCAGCACCTCAGACCACGGGTCGGACACCATATATTTT. It translates to CASTSDHGSDTIYF.

This chain uses TRBV18 with TRBJ1-4; 7 bases align to TRBD1. The V and J ends lost 3 bases and 5 bases, in that order; junction bases with no gene match: 0. CDR1 is KGHSH, CDR2 LQKENI, per germline. The length of the CDR3 is 13 residues. The CDR3 DNA sequence: TGTGCCAGCTCACCGGGACAGAATGAAAAACTGTTTTTT. This sequence encodes CASSPGQNEKLFF.

The V and J genes are TRBV2 and TRBJ1-2, with 8 bases lining up with TRBD1. CDR1 and CDR2 (germline): SNHLY, FYNNEI. Trimming at V came to 5 bases and at J to 5 bases, leaving 7 bases not matched to a gene. The CDR3 sequence is 14 residues long. Written as DNA, the CDR3 is TGTGCCAGCAGTTCGGACAGGGTAGGGTATGGCTACACCTTC. This encodes CASSSDRVGYGYTF.

This clone was detected once. This chain connects TRBV30 to TRBJ1-1; D uncertain. Trimming took 0 bases from V and 0 from J, leaving 11 bases between them. CDR1 GTSNPN and CDR2 SVGIG come from the germline V gene (reference sequence). The CDR3 has 15 amino acids. The CDR3 protein is CAWSVGLIMNTEAFF. The CDR3, as DNA: TGTGCCTGGAGTGTAGGGCTGATCATGAACACTGAAGCTTTCTTT.

V and J are TRBV6-2 or TRBV6-3 and TRBJ2-2; D not resolved. This CDR3 spans 14 amino acids. The germline V gene has CDR1 MNHEY and CDR2 SVGEGT. Trimming took off 3 bases at V and 6 bases at J, with 11 bases between the two ends. The CDR3 loop is CASSYMTSSGELFF. The CDR3 nucleotides read TGTGCCAGCAGTTATATGACCTCCTCCGGGGAGCTGTTTTTT.

The rearrangement links TRBV30 to TRBJ1-1; 11 positions agree with TRBD1. CDR1 is GTSNPN, CDR2 SVGIG, per germline (reference sequence). Unmatched junction bases numbered 11, after V lost 2 bases and J lost 9 bases. The CDR3 is made up of 15 amino acids. In nucleotides, the CDR3 is TGTGCCTGGAGTCCGGACAGGGGGCCAACTACCAAAGCTTTCTTT. Translated: CAWSPDRGPTTKAFF.

The V gene is TRBV11-2, the J gene TRBJ1-6; 9 bases line up with TRBD1. The J segment lost 9 bases and the V segment lost 5 bases, leaving 5 bases of the junction unmatched. Germline V CDR1 and CDR2: SGHAT, FQNNGV. The CDR3 contains 14 residues. Here the CDR3 DNA reads TGTGCCAGCAGCCCTGGGACAGGGAGTTCACCCCTCCACTTT. It translates to CASSPGTGSSPLHF.